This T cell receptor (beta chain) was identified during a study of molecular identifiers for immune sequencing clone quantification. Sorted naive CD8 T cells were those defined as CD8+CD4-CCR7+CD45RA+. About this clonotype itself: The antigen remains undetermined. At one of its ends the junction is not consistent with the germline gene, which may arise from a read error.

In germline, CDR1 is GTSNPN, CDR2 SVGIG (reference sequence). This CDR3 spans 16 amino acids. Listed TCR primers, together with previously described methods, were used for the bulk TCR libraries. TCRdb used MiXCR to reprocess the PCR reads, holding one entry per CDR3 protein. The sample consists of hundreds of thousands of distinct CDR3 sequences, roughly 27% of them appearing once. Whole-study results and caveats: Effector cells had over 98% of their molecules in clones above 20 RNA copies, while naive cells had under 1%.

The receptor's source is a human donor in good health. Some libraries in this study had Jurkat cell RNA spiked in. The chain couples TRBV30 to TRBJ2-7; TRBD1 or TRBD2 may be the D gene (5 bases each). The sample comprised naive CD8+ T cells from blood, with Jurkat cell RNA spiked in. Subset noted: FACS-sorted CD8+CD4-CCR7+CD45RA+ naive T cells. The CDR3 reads CACSVHWGRSSYEQYF. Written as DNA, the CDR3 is TGTGCCTGTAGTGTACACTGGGGACGGTCCTCCTACGAGCAGTACTTC.